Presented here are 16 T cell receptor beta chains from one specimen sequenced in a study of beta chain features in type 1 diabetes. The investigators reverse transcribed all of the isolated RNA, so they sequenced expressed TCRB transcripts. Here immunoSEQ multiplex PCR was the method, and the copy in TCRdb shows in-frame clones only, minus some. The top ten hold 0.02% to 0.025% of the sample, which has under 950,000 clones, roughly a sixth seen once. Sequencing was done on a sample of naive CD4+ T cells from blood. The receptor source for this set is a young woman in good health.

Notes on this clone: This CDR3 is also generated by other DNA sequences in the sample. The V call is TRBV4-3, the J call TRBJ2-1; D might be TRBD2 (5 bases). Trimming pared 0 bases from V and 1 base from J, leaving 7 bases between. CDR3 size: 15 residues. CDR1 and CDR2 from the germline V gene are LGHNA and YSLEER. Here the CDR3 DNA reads TGCGCCAGCAGCCAAGATACTAGTTCCTACAATGAGCAGTTCTTC. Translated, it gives CASSQDTSSYNEQFF.

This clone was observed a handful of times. The CDR3 region has the DNA TGTGCCAGCAGCAAAGTCACCGGACAGGGACACTACGAGCAGTACTTC. This encodes CASSKVTGQGHYEQYF. This chain connects TRBV21-1 to TRBJ2-7; TRBD1, the table's D call, lacks a check against the DNA. TRBV21-1 is a listed pseudogene. The CDR3 totals 16 residues.

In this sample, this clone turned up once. The CDR3 is CASSADRAGANVLTF. The CDR3 DNA follows: TGTGCCAGCAGCGCGGACAGGGCTGGGGCCAACGTCCTGACTTTC. The J gene is TRBJ2-6, the V gene TRBV9, with 8 bases aligning to TRBD1. V lost 3 bases and J lost 2; bases outside the gene matches: 1. Germline values: CDR1 SGDLS, CDR2 YYNGEE. CDR3 length: 15 amino acids.

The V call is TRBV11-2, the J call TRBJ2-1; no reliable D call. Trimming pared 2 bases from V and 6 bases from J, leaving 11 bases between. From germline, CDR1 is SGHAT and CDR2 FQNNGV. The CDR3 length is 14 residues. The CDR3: CASSLSFVLNEQFF. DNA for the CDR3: TGTGCCAGCAGCTTATCCTTCGTTCTCAATGAGCAGTTCTTC.

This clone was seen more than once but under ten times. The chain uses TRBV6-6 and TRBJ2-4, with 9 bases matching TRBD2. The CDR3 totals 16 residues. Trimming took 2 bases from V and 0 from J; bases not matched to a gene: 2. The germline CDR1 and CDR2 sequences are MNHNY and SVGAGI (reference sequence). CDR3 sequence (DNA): TGTGCCAGCAGTTACCAGCGGGAGGTAGCCAAAAACATTCAGTACTTC. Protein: CASSYQREVAKNIQYF.

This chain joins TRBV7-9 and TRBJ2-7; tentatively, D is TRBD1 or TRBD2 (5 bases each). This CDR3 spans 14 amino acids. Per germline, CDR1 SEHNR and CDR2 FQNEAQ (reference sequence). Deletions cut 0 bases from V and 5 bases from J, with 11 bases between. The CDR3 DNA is TGTGCCAGCAGCTTAGCGGCCGGGACCCACGAGCAGTACTTC. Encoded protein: CASSLAAGTHEQYF. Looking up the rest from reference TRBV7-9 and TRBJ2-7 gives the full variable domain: DTGVSQNPRHKITKRGQNVTFRCDPISEHNRLYWYRQTLGQGPEFLTYFQNEAQLEKSRLLSDRFSAERPKGSFSTLEIQRTEQGDSAMYLCASSLAAGTHEQYFGPGTRLTVT.

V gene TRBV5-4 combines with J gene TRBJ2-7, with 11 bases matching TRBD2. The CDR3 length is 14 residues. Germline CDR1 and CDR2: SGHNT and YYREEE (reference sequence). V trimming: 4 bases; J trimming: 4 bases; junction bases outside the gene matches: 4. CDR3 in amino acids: CASSPTSGTYEQYF. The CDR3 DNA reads TGTGCCAGCAGCCCGACTAGCGGGACGTACGAGCAGTACTTC.

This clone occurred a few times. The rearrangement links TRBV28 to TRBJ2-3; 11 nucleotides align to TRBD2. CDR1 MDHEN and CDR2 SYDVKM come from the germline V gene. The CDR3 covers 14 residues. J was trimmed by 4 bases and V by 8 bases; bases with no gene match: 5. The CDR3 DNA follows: TGTGCCAGCTCGACTAGCGGGATTTCAGATACGCAGTATTTT. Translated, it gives CASSTSGISDTQYF.

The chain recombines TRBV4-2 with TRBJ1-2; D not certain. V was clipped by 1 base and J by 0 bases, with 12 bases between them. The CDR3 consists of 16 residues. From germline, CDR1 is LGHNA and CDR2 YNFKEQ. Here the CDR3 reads CASSQGGFAANYGYTF. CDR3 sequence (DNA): TGTGCCAGCAGCCAAGGTGGCTTTGCAGCTAACTATGGCTACACCTTC.

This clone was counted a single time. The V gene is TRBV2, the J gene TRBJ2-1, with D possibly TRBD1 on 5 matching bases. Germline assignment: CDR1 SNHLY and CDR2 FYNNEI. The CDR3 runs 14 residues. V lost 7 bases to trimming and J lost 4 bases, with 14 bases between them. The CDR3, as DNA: TGTGCCAGCACCCAAGGGGCAGGATACAATGAGCAGTTCTTC. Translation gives CASTQGAGYNEQFF.

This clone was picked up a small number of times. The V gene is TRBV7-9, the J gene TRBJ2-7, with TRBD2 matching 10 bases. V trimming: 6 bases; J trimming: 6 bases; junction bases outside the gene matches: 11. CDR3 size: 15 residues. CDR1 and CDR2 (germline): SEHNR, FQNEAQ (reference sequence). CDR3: CASSDRGLAASEQYF. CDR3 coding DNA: TGTGCCAGCAGTGATAGAGGACTAGCGGCCTCCGAGCAGTACTTC. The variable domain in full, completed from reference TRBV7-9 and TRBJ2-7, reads DTGVSQNPRHKITKRGQNVTFRCDPISEHNRLYWYRQTLGQGPEFLTYFQNEAQLEKSRLLSDRFSAERPKGSFSTLEIQRTEQGDSAMYLCASSDRGLAASEQYFGPGTRLTVT.

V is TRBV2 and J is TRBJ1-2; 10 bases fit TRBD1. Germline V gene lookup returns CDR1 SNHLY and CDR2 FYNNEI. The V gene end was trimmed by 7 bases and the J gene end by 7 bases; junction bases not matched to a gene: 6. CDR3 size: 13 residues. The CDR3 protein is CASKRTGGSGYTF. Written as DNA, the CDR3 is TGTGCCAGCAAAAGGACAGGGGGGAGTGGCTACACCTTC. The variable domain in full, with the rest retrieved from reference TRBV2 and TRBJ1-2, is EPEVTQTPSHQVTQMGQEVILRCVPISNHLYFYWYRQILGQKVEFLVSFYNNEISEKSEIFDDQFSVERPDGSNFTLKIRSTKLEDSAMYFCASKRTGGSGYTFGSGTRLTVV.

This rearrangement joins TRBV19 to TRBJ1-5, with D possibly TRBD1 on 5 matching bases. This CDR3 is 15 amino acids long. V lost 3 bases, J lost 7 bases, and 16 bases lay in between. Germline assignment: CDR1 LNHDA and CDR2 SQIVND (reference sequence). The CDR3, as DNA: TGTGCCAGTAGTATCCCGGGACTAGGGGCCCAGCCCCAGCATTTT. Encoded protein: CASSIPGLGAQPQHF.

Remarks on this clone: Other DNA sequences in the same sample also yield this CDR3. CDR3 in amino acids: CASSLAGDQPQHF. CDR3 bases: TGTGCCAGCAGCTTGGCGGGGGATCAGCCCCAGCATTTT. The J gene is TRBJ1-5, the V gene TRBV7-2; perhaps TRBD1 as D (5 bases). The CDR3 contains 13 residues. Looked up from germline, CDR1 is SGHTA and CDR2 is FQGNSA. V gave up 3 bases and J gave up 5 bases, with 8 bases separating them.

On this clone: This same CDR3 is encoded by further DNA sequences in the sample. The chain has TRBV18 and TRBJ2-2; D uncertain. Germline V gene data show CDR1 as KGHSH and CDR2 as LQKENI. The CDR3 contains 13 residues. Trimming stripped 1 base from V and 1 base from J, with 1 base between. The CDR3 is CASSPLNTGELFF. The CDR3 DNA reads TGTGCCAGCTCACCACTGAACACCGGGGAGCTGTTTTTT.

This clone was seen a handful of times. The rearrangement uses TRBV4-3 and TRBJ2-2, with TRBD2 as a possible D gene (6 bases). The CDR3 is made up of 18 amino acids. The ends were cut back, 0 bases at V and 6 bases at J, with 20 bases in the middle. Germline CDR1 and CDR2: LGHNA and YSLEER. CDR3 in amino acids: CASSQDPPGGGVAGELFF. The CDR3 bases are TGCGCCAGCAGCCAAGACCCCCCCGGAGGCGGGGTCGCCGGGGAGCTGTTTTTT.